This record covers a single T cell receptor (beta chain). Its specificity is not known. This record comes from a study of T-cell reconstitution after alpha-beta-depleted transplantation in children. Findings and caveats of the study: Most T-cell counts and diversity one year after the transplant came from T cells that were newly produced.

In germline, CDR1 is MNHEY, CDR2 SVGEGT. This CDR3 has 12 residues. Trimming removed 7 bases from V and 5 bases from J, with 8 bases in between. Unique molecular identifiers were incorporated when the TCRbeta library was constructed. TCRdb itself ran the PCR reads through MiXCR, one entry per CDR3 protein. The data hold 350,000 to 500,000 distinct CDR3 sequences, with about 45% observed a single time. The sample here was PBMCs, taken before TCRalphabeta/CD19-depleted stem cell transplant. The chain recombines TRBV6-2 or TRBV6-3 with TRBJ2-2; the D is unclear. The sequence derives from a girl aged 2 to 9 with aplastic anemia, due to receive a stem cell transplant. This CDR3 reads CASTTITGELFF. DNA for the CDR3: TGTGCCAGCACCACAATTACCGGGGAGCTGTTTTTT.